This T cell receptor (beta chain) was sequenced in a study of blood T cell repertoires in COVID-19. Data came from immunoSEQ multiplex PCR; TCRdb stores just in-frame clones and leaves some out. This sample carries 200,000 to 250,000 clones, approximately 75% of them seen once, and the ten largest clones take approximately 8.7%. Trimming at V came to 3 bases and at J to 10 bases, leaving 8 bases not matched to a gene. Per germline, CDR1 MGHDK and CDR2 SYGVNS. The CDR3 is 15 residues long. V gene TRBV25-1 combines with J gene TRBJ1-6, with 8 bases aligning to TRBD1. This TCR came from a man in his forties or fifties who had recovered from COVID-19. Sequencing input: PBMCs or T cells enriched from blood (not recorded which). CDR3 coding DNA: TGTGCCAGCAGTGATCGGACAGGGTCGGAGTCACCCCTCCACTTT. Its translation is CASSDRTGSESPLHF.